The clone carrying this TCR beta chain was found a few times. Its cognate antigen is unknown. V dropped 3 bases and J dropped 2 bases, with 2 bases sitting between them. Germline assignment: CDR1 MNHEY and CDR2 SMNVEV (reference sequence). The CDR3 sequence is 13 residues long. Starting from 500 ng of total RNA, TCR libraries were made with linear amplification. TCRdb passed the reads through MiXCR, listing each CDR3 protein once. In the table there are approximately 180,000 distinct CDR3 sequences, about 70% of which are singletons. These data originate in a study of healthy donors' naive CD4 and CD8 T cells. Across the study: All functional IMGT TCR alpha variants were covered by new primers.

Findings of the study overall: The study did not address homeostatic proliferation effects in naive T cells. Positive CDR3 charge linked to CD4+ cells, negative to CD8+ cells. Roughly 13% of CD4/CD8 propensity variance appeared explained by V, J and CDR3 charge.

Sequencing input: naive CD4+ and CD8+ T cells sorted from blood, pooled from several donors. The TCR sequence derives from a pool of human donors in good health; the sample pools cells from several healthy donors. The chain uses TRBV27 and TRBJ2-6; no clear D. This chain's CDR3 is CASSFPGANVLTF. DNA for the CDR3: TGTGCCAGCAGTTTTCCTGGGGCCAACGTCCTGACTTTC.